This T cell receptor (beta chain) derives from a study of blood T cell repertoires in COVID-19 (dated by TCRdb to about 2020). Study-wide context: Samples from collaborators originated in the United States, Italy and Spain and spanned both the acute and convalescent phases of COVID-19. Where available, HLA class I and class II types were taken from metadata supplied by the sample provider and were not determined by assay-based typing. Nearly every sample came with metadata listing a de-identified subject ID, COVID-19 status, age in years and sex. Subjects who had been exposed to COVID-19, were actively infected with it, or had recovered from it provided the deeply sampled blood TCRbeta repertoires that made up the dataset. Samples were obtained from the ongoing ImmuneRACE study (first 160 participants) and from 1,254 subjects provided by 6 global collaborators. The repertoires were released in a freely available public database meant as a resource for research on the immune response to SARS-CoV-2. The prospective study material was composed of cDNA or gDNA derived from T cells, B-cell-depleted T cells, or PBMCs. Broad study findings and their caveats: The amount of clinical and demographic metadata varied by source and participant and was provided uncurated.

This clone has only one observation. Its antigen target is currently unknown. Base qualities are not provided; no much larger clone lies one nucleotide away. Inclusive of the bounding cysteine and phenylalanine, the CDR3 is 13 residues long. Only CDR3 DNA remains: 39 bases, in frame from the first base. From the germline V gene, CDR1 is MNHEY and CDR2 is SVGEGT. Clipping removes 8 bases from V and 6 bases from J, with 7 as the unmatched junction base count. The immunoSEQ Assay, a bias-controlled multiplex PCR, was used to amplify TCRbeta CDR3 regions from genomic DNA. In the original analysis: The number of nucleated cells in each sample was estimated from the amplification of reference gene primers within the assay. To quantify the absolute abundance of each unique TCRbeta CDR3 rearrangement, sequence reads were collapsed and filtered. For each sample, productive Simpson clonality was calculated as the square root of Simpson's diversity index over productive rearrangements. TCRdb retrieved this table from immuneACCESS and kept in-frame rearrangements only. Not all clones are present; in checked studies, unresolved V genes account for under half, and no reason is known for the remainder. The V and J calls and clone size come from that table; D and trimming were worked out from the DNA. Present in this sample are some 43,000 clones, roughly 89% of which were seen just once. The ten most abundant clones make up 15% to 19% of the sample.

The collaborating institutions used their own protocols to collect whole blood in K2EDTA tubes. For TCRbeta analysis, collaborator samples were shipped as frozen whole blood, as isolated PBMCs, or as DNA extracted from either sample type. The clonotype was recovered from a man between 60 and 75 years old with active COVID-19. Recombination linked TRBV6-2 or TRBV6-3 to TRBJ1-5; a stretch of 7 junction bases matches TRBD1. The sequenced material came from peripheral blood. The CDR3 reads CASGPDRVQPQHF. The DNA sequence is as follows: TGTGCCAGCGGCCCTGACAGGGTTCAGCCCCAGCATTTT.